Sequencing of this TCR beta chain was carried out in a study of early T cells in non-severe SARS-CoV-2 infection. Via MiXCR, TCRdb re-called the 5' RACE reads, giving one row per CDR3 protein. The sample carries around 60,000 distinct CDR3 sequences, roughly a tenth recorded once. This clonotype was observed at least ten times. This CDR3 has 14 residues. Trimming pared 1 base from V and 4 bases from J, leaving 10 bases between. Germline-derived CDR1 and CDR2 are SGHRS and YFSETQ. Material: whole blood. This chain connects TRBV5-1 to TRBJ2-3; D not resolved. The TCR comes from an adult who was a healthcare worker with PCR-confirmed SARS-CoV-2 infection or an uninfected control (not recorded which). The CDR3 sequence: CASSLLVSPDTQYF. For the CDR3, the DNA is TGCGCCAGCAGCTTGCTCGTATCTCCAGATACGCAGTATTTT.